This T cell receptor (beta chain) came from a study of T cell changes during pregnancy in multiple sclerosis. There are 18 residues in the CDR3. Trimming removed 2 bases from V and 5 bases from J, with 24 bases in between. Germline V CDR1 and CDR2: MDHEN, SYDVKM. Data came from immunoSEQ multiplex PCR; TCRdb stores just in-frame clones and leaves some out. The sample lists about 31,000 clones, about 89% occurring once. The chain joins TRBV28 to TRBJ2-5, with a tentative D call TRBD1 (6 bases). The sample was CD8+ T cells from peripheral blood mononuclear cells, taken in the second trimester of pregnancy. The receptor comes from a female donor with multiple sclerosis, enrolled in a pregnancy study. The DNA for the CDR3 is TGTGCCAGCAGTTTAAGTCAGGGCCGGACAGTAATGGGCGAGACCCAGTACTTC. Its translation: CASSLSQGRTVMGETQYF.